This T cell receptor beta chain emerged from a study of blood T cell repertoires in COVID-19. Data came from immunoSEQ multiplex PCR; TCRdb stores just in-frame clones and leaves some out. The table has around 170,000 clones, about four fifths seen once. The receptor's source is a woman between 65 and 79 years old with COVID-19, enrolled during active disease. The sequenced material came from peripheral blood.

The CDR3 sequence is CASSTPKLGAEGYGYTF. In DNA, the CDR3 is TGTGCCAGCAGTACTCCCAAATTGGGCGCCGAGGGCTATGGCTACACCTTC. The chain has TRBV28 and TRBJ1-2, with D hard to call. The V gene's germline CDR1 is MDHEN and CDR2 SYDVKM. The V gene lost 5 bases and the J gene lost 4 bases, with 23 bases spanning the gap. CDR3 length: 17 amino acids.